This note documents a single TCR beta chain sequence. Its binding antigen is unknown. Per-base quality was not reported, and no clone a single base away is much larger than it. This record comes from a study of early T cells in non-severe SARS-CoV-2 infection (dated by TCRdb to about 2021). Context from the whole study: Because TCR sequencing relied on bulk RNA taken from unsorted whole blood, pairing of alpha and beta chains was not possible.

The study was a case-control design nested within a healthcare worker cohort in London, UK, with weekly nasopharyngeal swab PCR tests and blood sampling. Healthcare workers were recruited between 23 and 31 March 2020, during the week of the UK lockdown, and were followed weekly for up to about 15 weeks. The investigation overall reported the following: VDJdb matching was skewed toward anti-spike CD8 responses and likely underestimated virus-specific expansions by missing private and CD4 specificities.

The library relied on 5' RACE. The data were produced on a NextSeq 500. In the TCR library protocol, unique molecular identifiers were attached to individual cDNA molecules to correct for PCR bias and sequencing error. Sequencing covered both TCR alpha and beta chains, and within each sample the abundances of alpha and beta sequences were tightly co-correlated. Per the authors' processing: Decombinator V4 was used to annotate TCR sequences for V gene, J gene and CDR3. TCRs were defined as expanded if a significant change between any two time points was detected under a Poisson model with p below 0.0001. TCR abundances were normalised to the total number of TCRs sequenced in each sample and reported as counts per million. VDJdb, accessed 1 November 2021, was searched for CMV, EBV and SARS-CoV-2 annotated TCRs, excluding TCRs annotated for multiple antigens. Clones were called with MiXCR by TCRdb after fastp trimmed the public reads at Q25, and only in-frame beta chains were retained. Each entry is one CDR3 protein sequence, shown with its most common DNA and genes. The V and J calls and clone size are TCRdb's, not the authors'. In this sample the table shows 80,000 or so distinct CDR3 sequences, 11% of which occur a single time. Of the sample, more than 10% falls within the top ten clones.

The clonotype was recovered from an adult who was a healthcare worker with PCR-confirmed SARS-CoV-2 infection or an uninfected control (not recorded which). Source: whole blood, taken at baseline.

The CDR3 protein is CASSLAPQGAAFF. The nucleotides are TGTGCCAGCAGTTTAGCCCCACAGGGGGCGGCTTTCTTT. Recombination linked TRBV12-3 or TRBV12-4 to TRBJ1-1, with 9 junctional bases fitting TRBD1. V is trimmed back by 0 bases and J by 11 bases, and the junction contains 4 bases that no gene match accounts for. Including cysteine and phenylalanine, the CDR3 has 13 amino acids. Left in the record is the CDR3 DNA by itself, 39 bases read in frame from the first base.